Listed below are T cell receptor beta chains from one sample, sequenced in a study of beta chain features in type 1 diabetes. The table came from immunoSEQ multiplex PCR; TCRdb's copy has only in-frame clones and leaves some out. This sample carries 160,000 or so clones, 63% of them seen once, and the ten largest clones take nearly 0.09%. Sequenced input: naive CD4+ T cells from blood. These receptor sequences come from a young man with type 1 diabetes. Both conserved end residues are part of each CDR3. Each record gives: clone size, J gene, D gene, V gene, CDR3 protein, CDR3 DNA. A D gene is named only where the DNA matches it firmly. The size of a clone is reported for some rows only, either as once, few or many, or as a class for expanded clones.

-	TRBJ2-7	TRBD1	TRBV30	CAWRGQGNYEQYF	TGTGCCTGGAGAGGACAGGGTAACTACGAGCAGTACTTC
-	TRBJ1-4	-	TRBV4-3	CASSQVGGADREKLFF	TGCGCCAGCAGCCAGGTCGGAGGGGCCGATAGAGAAAAACTGTTTTTT
-	TRBJ2-3	-	TRBV14	CASSQVRTTDTDTQYF	TGTGCCAGCAGCCAAGTAAGGACAACAGACACAGATACGCAGTATTTT
-	TRBJ2-1	-	TRBV7-8	CASRSARVSSYNEQFF	TGTGCCAGCAGATCTGCCCGGGTCAGCTCCTACAATGAGCAGTTCTTC
-	TRBJ2-5	-	TRBV30	CAWSRQQETQYF	TGTGCCTGGAGTCGACAGCAAGAGACCCAGTACTTC
-	TRBJ1-1	-	TRBV11-2	CASSLVWGKDNTEAFF	TGTGCCAGCAGCTTGGTGTGGGGCAAGGACAACACTGAAGCTTTCTTT
-	TRBJ2-5	-	TRBV15	CATSRDKSVVGETQYF	TGTGCCACCAGCAGAGATAAATCGGTAGTCGGGGAGACCCAGTACTTC
-	TRBJ2-1	-	TRBV20-1	CSAPAYNEQFF	TGCAGTGCCCCCGCCTACAATGAGCAGTTCTTC
few	TRBJ2-1	TRBD1	TRBV14	CASSYPGTETYNEQFF	TGTGCCAGCAGCTACCCCGGGACAGAGACCTACAATGAGCAGTTCTTC
-	TRBJ2-7	TRBD1	TRBV6-6	CASSTGTGVYEQYF	TGTGCCAGCTCCACCGGGACAGGGGTGTACGAGCAGTACTTC
-	TRBJ2-3	TRBD2	TRBV6-5	CASSYSGAGTDTQYF	TGTGCCAGCAGTTACAGCGGGGCGGGAACAGATACGCAGTATTTT
-	TRBJ1-2	TRBD1	TRBV7-9	CASSLAQGRDGYTF	TGTGCCAGCAGCTTAGCACAGGGGAGGGATGGCTACACCTTC
-	TRBJ2-5	-	TRBV20-1	CSAGPETQYF	TGCAGTGCTGGGCCGGAGACCCAGTACTTC
-	TRBJ1-2	-	TRBV2	CANTEGTEYGYTF	TGTGCCAACACCGAAGGGACGGAATATGGCTACACCTTC
-	TRBJ2-6	TRBD1	TRBV15	CATSRGYPGQVTSGANVLTF	TGTGCCACCAGCAGAGGTTACCCGGGACAGGTTACCTCTGGGGCCAACGTCCTGACTTTC
few	TRBJ2-7	TRBD2	TRBV29-1	CSVGRGVYEQYF	TGCAGCGTTGGACGGGGGGTCTACGAGCAGTACTTC
-	TRBJ2-3	-	TRBV7-8	CASSWGQGSLMNTQYF	TGTGCCAGCAGCTGGGGGCAGGGGTCCCTGATGAATACGCAGTATTTT
few	TRBJ2-5	-	TRBV7-9	CASSLNRQETQYF	TGTGCCAGCAGCTTAAACAGACAAGAGACCCAGTACTTC
-	TRBJ2-1	-	TRBV7-9	CASSLDRAENEQFF	TGTGCCAGCAGCTTAGACAGGGCGGAGAATGAGCAGTTCTTC
-	TRBJ2-1	TRBD2	TRBV28	CASSLSGLEDNEQFF	TGTGCCAGCAGTTTATCGGGACTAGAGGACAATGAGCAGTTCTTC
few	TRBJ2-5	-	TRBV18	CASSPGQRETQYF	TGTGCCAGCTCACCAGGGCAGCGCGAGACCCAGTACTTC
-	TRBJ1-2	TRBD1	TRBV20-1	CSTDRDYGYTF	TGCAGTACCGACAGGGACTATGGCTACACCTTC
-	TRBJ2-2	-	TRBV11-2	CASSLGLAAGELFF	TGTGCCAGCAGCTTGGGGCTAGCCGCCGGGGAGCTGTTTTTT
-	TRBJ2-3	-	TRBV7-9	CASRLRQGTDTQYF	TGTGCCAGCAGATTAAGACAAGGCACAGATACGCAGTATTTT
-	TRBJ2-3	TRBD1	TRBV11-2	CASSPLGDRATDTQYF	TGTGCCAGCAGCCCCCTGGGGGACAGGGCCACAGATACGCAGTATTTT
-	TRBJ2-7	-	TRBV2	CASSDGYEQYF	TGTGCCAGCAGTGACGGCTACGAGCAGTACTTC
-	TRBJ1-3	TRBD1	TRBV9	CASRRTGNENTIYF	TGTGCCAGCAGGAGGACAGGGAATGAGAACACCATATATTTT
few	TRBJ1-6	TRBD1	TRBV30	CAWSRQGGNSPLHF	TGTGCCTGGAGCCGACAGGGTGGGAATTCACCCCTCCACTTT
few	TRBJ2-7	TRBD1	TRBV6-6	CASSYSQGDYEQYF	TGTGCCAGCAGTTACTCTCAGGGGGACTACGAGCAGTACTTC
-	TRBJ2-7	TRBD1	TRBV27	CASGKTGLFSYEQYF	TGTGCCAGCGGTAAGACAGGGCTCTTCTCCTACGAGCAGTACTTC
-	TRBJ2-2	TRBD1	TRBV30	CAWKGQGDPGELFF	TGTGCCTGGAAGGGACAGGGCGACCCCGGGGAGCTGTTTTTT
-	TRBJ1-2	TRBD1	TRBV10-3	CAISASDRARYGYTF	TGTGCCATCAGTGCGAGCGACAGGGCGAGGTATGGCTACACCTTC
-	TRBJ1-2	-	TRBV29-1	CSLGPTYGYTF	TGCAGCTTGGGCCCTACTTATGGCTACACCTTC
few	TRBJ2-6	-	TRBV7-2	CASRVDGSGANVLTF	TGTGCCAGCAGGGTGGACGGCTCTGGGGCCAACGTCCTGACTTTC
-	TRBJ2-3	-	TRBV6-5	CASSRSRLDTQYF	TGTGCCAGCAGCCGGTCGCGGTTAGATACGCAGTATTTT